The rows below give T cell receptor beta chains drawn from one sample of a study of blood T cells in healthy people across ages. TCRdb reprocessed the 5' RACE reads with MiXCR, giving one entry per CDR3 protein. The sample contains some 1,500,000 distinct CDR3 sequences, roughly 43% of which appear only once. What was sequenced was blood. These receptors were obtained from a woman between 18 and 29 years old in good health. Both conserved end residues are trimmed from each CDR3. The order of the fields is CDR3 protein, V gene, J gene.

CDR3 protein: ASSLRTGTQKETQY
V gene: TRBV7-8
J gene: TRBJ2-5

CDR3 protein: ASSKPESEQF
V gene: TRBV27
J gene: TRBJ2-1

CDR3 protein: ATGTGINEKLF
V gene: TRBV28
J gene: TRBJ1-4

CDR3 protein: SARGQEGAHYGYT
V gene: TRBV20-1
J gene: TRBJ1-2

CDR3 protein: ASSDFSNQPQH
V gene: TRBV6-1
J gene: TRBJ1-5

CDR3 protein: ASSLRTSGDGLF
V gene: TRBV7-2
J gene: TRBJ1-4

CDR3 protein: ASSLALAGYNEQF
V gene: TRBV7-2
J gene: TRBJ2-1

CDR3 protein: ASSFVASNQPQH
V gene: TRBV12-3/TRBV12-4
J gene: TRBJ1-5

CDR3 protein: ASMKGVGLAGNTGELF
V gene: TRBV9
J gene: TRBJ2-2

CDR3 protein: SGTVTSGRAAFSWEQY
V gene: TRBV20-1
J gene: TRBJ2-4

CDR3 protein: ASSLGDRETYGYT
V gene: TRBV28
J gene: TRBJ1-2

CDR3 protein: SGVLAGGPYQETQY
V gene: TRBV29-1
J gene: TRBJ2-5

CDR3 protein: ASRGASKITGELF
V gene: TRBV27
J gene: TRBJ2-2

CDR3 protein: ASSWMTGLGTDTQY
V gene: TRBV5-6
J gene: TRBJ2-3

CDR3 protein: ATSLSPGPHTDTQY
V gene: TRBV15
J gene: TRBJ2-3

CDR3 protein: ASSLRRSTYEQY
V gene: TRBV5-6
J gene: TRBJ2-7

CDR3 protein: ATSPNGIYNEQF
V gene: TRBV24-1
J gene: TRBJ2-1

CDR3 protein: ASSFMGARNQPQH
V gene: TRBV7-2
J gene: TRBJ1-5

CDR3 protein: ASSYSTLAGEETQY
V gene: TRBV6-2/TRBV6-3
J gene: TRBJ2-5

CDR3 protein: SVEAGPDTQY
V gene: TRBV29-1
J gene: TRBJ2-3

CDR3 protein: ATSGGLAGPKDTQY
V gene: TRBV24-1
J gene: TRBJ2-3

CDR3 protein: ASSLSPLTVSGANVLT
V gene: TRBV27
J gene: TRBJ2-6

CDR3 protein: ASSDIGDHQETQY
V gene: TRBV11-2
J gene: NA

CDR3 protein: SVLPGATRTEAF
V gene: TRBV29-1
J gene: TRBJ1-1

CDR3 protein: ASSLLQSKTQY
V gene: TRBV7-9
J gene: NA

CDR3 protein: ASTDRSSYNEQF
V gene: TRBV6-2/TRBV6-3
J gene: TRBJ2-1

CDR3 protein: ASSFEEVIPDTQY
V gene: TRBV7-9
J gene: TRBJ2-3

CDR3 protein: ASSSSYLAGGFITDTQY
V gene: TRBV6-2/TRBV6-3
J gene: TRBJ2-3

CDR3 protein: ATSTAGTRDTQY
V gene: TRBV24-1
J gene: TRBJ2-3

CDR3 protein: ASSVSRGRNEQF
V gene: TRBV2
J gene: TRBJ2-1

CDR3 protein: SAREGTVYNEQF
V gene: TRBV20-1
J gene: TRBJ2-1

CDR3 protein: ASSYGTGGNGYT
V gene: TRBV6-5
J gene: TRBJ1-2

CDR3 protein: AISLAGEYEQY
V gene: TRBV10-3
J gene: TRBJ2-7

CDR3 protein: ASSQTRQETQY
V gene: TRBV6-5
J gene: TRBJ2-5

CDR3 protein: ASSFRGQETQY
V gene: TRBV12-3/TRBV12-4
J gene: TRBJ2-5

CDR3 protein: SVVGDSSYEQY
V gene: TRBV29-1
J gene: TRBJ2-7

CDR3 protein: ASSPFPGSYNEQF
V gene: TRBV4-3
J gene: TRBJ2-1

CDR3 protein: ASSFPEGTDTQY
V gene: TRBV7-9
J gene: TRBJ2-3

CDR3 protein: ASSFTASNEQF
V gene: TRBV7-8
J gene: TRBJ2-1

CDR3 protein: PRKQWWDSGCRSYEQY
V gene: TRBV21-1
J gene: TRBJ2-7

CDR3 protein: ASSQEAPGVQPLAKNIQY
V gene: TRBV4-1
J gene: TRBJ2-4

CDR3 protein: SVKGQGPSEQY
V gene: TRBV29-1
J gene: TRBJ2-7

CDR3 protein: ASSVEGYQETQY
V gene: TRBV9
J gene: TRBJ2-5

CDR3 protein: SAIQGSSGANVLT
V gene: TRBV20-1
J gene: TRBJ2-6

CDR3 protein: ASSLAGTTSGELF
V gene: TRBV11-2
J gene: TRBJ2-2

CDR3 protein: ASSSVGWNTEAF
V gene: TRBV7-9
J gene: TRBJ1-1

CDR3 protein: ASSFVGSAGELF
V gene: TRBV12-3/TRBV12-4
J gene: TRBJ2-2

CDR3 protein: ASSLRYRGLSVNTEAF
V gene: TRBV12-3/TRBV12-4
J gene: TRBJ1-1

CDR3 protein: SVDRTGQKGKYGYT
V gene: TRBV29-1
J gene: TRBJ1-2

CDR3 protein: ASSPGRSHGGYT
V gene: TRBV4-2
J gene: TRBJ1-2

CDR3 protein: ASSSPPGGADNEQF
V gene: TRBV12-3/TRBV12-4
J gene: TRBJ2-1

CDR3 protein: ASSSQQGFGYEQY
V gene: TRBV13
J gene: NA

CDR3 protein: ASSSRGQWPYNEQY
V gene: TRBV6-2/TRBV6-3
J gene: TRBJ2-5

CDR3 protein: ASSRNPRGLAGARRYNEQF
V gene: TRBV11-2
J gene: TRBJ2-1

CDR3 protein: ASSESGGVNTEAF
V gene: TRBV25-1
J gene: TRBJ1-1